This T cell receptor beta chain was observed in a study of CD8+ T cells in alopecia areata (dated by TCRdb to 2016 to 2019). Regarding the complete study: The study used high-throughput TCRbeta sequencing to examine T cell clonal expansion in alopecia areata, in both the C3H/HeJ mouse model and human patients. In humans, TCRbeta sequencing was performed on scalp tissue and on sorted CD4+ and CD8+ peripheral blood T cells from healthy controls and from patients with patchy or totalis/universalis alopecia areata. Scalp clonality was compared across normal scalp (n=4), patchy alopecia areata scalp (n=8), and alopecia totalis/universalis scalp (n=8). The RNA source kit depended on sample type: the PAXgene miRNA kit for fixed scalp, the miRNeasy kit for PBMCs, and the RNeasy kit for mouse skin. immunoSEQ multiplex PCR using 35 Vbeta forward primers and 13 Jbeta reverse primers was used to amplify TCRbeta CDR3 regions. Study-wide findings and limitations: Shared TCR sequences between patients were less evident than in mice, which may be partly attributable to HLA diversity in the patient population. Compared with normal scalp, lesional scalp, particularly in alopecia totalis/universalis, had higher clonality and more expanded CD8+ clones, which suggests antigenic drive. Scalp TCR repertoire analysis is complicated because resident alphabeta T cells in normal human skin are also sequenced, whereas mouse skin is dominated by gammadelta T cells.

Library method: the immunoSEQ multiplex PCR assay. For TCR sequencing, RNA was extracted from every sample and reverse transcribed into cDNA to serve as template. SuperScript III was used to make first-strand cDNA, primed with a 2:1 mix of oligo-dT and random hexamers. A synthetic immune receptor repertoire was used to gauge amplification bias, and whatever bias remained was removed computationally. Processing in the source paper ran as follows. Raw reads were preprocessed for error removal, and CDR3 was defined according to IMGT conventions as running from the conserved cysteine to phenylalanine. Clonality was calculated as 1 minus Shannon entropy normalized by log2 of the number of productive unique TCRs. Whether each scalp clone was CD4 or CD8 was inferred by checking scalp TCRbeta sequences against the CD4 and CD8 repertoires from sorted blood. Held by TCRdb, this immuneACCESS table contains in-frame sequences only and omits some clones. Under half of the omission traces to an unresolved V gene where checked; the cause of the rest is unknown. The DNA was the basis for D and trimming; V, J and clone size are from that table. The sample profile shows under 40,000 clones; around three fifths of them were found once. The ten biggest clones cover approximately 40% of the sample.

With respect to this clone: Its antigen has not been determined. One base away there is no much larger clone; base qualities are not given.

The germline V gene gives CDR1 as SGHVS and CDR2 as FQNEAQ. The germline V end is reduced by 5 bases and the J end by 0 bases; junction bases left unmatched: 9. There are 16 amino acids in the CDR3, from cysteine to phenylalanine inclusive. Of the read, only the CDR3 DNA is kept; its 48 bases are in frame from base 1. Lesional scalp punch biopsies and peripheral blood were obtained from alopecia areata patients. PBMCs were separated by density centrifugation and stained for CD3, CD4 and CD8, after which CD4+ and CD8+ T cells were sorted on a FACSAria. Alopecia areata patients who were not treated were recruited through a multicenter biomarker study. In four or five patients from the biomarker study, the blood CD8+ T cells went through an additional sort into NKG2D-low and NKG2D-high fractions.

The sequence joins TRBV7-8 to TRBJ1-2; the junction holds 7 bases that match TRBD1. Sequenced sample: NKG2D-high CD8+ T cells sorted from blood. Reading the label with the study, this specimen's cell subset or site is: sorted CD8+ NKG2D-high blood T cells. This clonotype originated in a human donor with alopecia areata. Read as DNA, the sequence is TGTGCCAGCAGCCCATCCCCGGGACAGACTAACTATGGCTACACCTTC. This encodes CASSPSPGQTNYGYTF.